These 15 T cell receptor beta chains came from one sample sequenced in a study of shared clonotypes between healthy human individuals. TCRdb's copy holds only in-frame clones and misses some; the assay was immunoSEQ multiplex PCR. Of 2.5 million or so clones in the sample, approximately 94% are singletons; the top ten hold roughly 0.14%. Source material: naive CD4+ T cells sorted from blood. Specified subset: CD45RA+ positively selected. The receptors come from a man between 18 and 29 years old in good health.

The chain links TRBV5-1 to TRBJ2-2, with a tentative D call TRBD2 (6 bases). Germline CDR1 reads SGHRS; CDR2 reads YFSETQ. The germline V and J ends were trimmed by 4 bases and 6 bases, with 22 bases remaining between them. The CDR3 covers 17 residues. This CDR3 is CASSILNGTRRAGELFF. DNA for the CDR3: TGCGCCAGCAGCATACTAAACGGGACTCGGAGGGCCGGGGAGCTGTTTTTT.

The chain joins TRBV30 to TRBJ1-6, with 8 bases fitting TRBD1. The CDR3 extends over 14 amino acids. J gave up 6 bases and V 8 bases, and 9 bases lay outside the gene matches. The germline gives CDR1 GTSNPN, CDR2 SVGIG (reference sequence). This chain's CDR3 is CAGEWDRSNSPLHF. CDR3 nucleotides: TGTGCCGGCGAATGGGACAGGAGTAATTCACCCCTCCACTTT. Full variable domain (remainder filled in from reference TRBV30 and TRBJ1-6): SQTIHQWPATLVQPVGSPLSLECTVEGTSNPNLYWYRQAAGRGLQLLFYSVGIGQISSEVPQNLSASRPQDRQFILSSKKLLLSDSGFYLCAGEWDRSNSPLHFGNGTRLTVT.

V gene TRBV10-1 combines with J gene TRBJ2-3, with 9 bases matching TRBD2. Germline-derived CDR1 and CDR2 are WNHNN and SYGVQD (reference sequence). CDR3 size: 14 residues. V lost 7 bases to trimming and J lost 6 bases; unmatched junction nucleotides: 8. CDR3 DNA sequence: TGCGCCAGCAAGGCGGGAGGGCCTGGCGATACGCAGTATTTT. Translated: CASKAGGPGDTQYF.

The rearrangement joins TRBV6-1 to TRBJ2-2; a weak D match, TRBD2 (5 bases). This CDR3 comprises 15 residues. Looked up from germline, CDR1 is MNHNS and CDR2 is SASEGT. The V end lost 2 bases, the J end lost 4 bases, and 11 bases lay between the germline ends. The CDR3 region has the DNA TGTGCCAGCAGTGAAATTGAGGGTTTCACCGGGGAGCTGTTTTTT. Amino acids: CASSEIEGFTGELFF.

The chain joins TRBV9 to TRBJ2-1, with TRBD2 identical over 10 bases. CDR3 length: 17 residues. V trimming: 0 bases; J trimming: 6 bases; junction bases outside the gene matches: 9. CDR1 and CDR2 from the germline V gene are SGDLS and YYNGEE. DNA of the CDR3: TGTGCCAGCAGCGTAGGGCGTCTAGCGGGAGTAGCCAATGAGCAGTTCTTC. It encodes CASSVGRLAGVANEQFF.

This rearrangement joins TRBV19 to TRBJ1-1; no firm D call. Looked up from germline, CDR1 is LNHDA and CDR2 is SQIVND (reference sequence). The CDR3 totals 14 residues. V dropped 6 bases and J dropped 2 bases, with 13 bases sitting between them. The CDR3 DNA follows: TGTGCCAGTAGCGTAATGAGGTCCAACACTGAAGCTTTCTTT. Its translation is CASSVMRSNTEAFF.

CDR3 nucleotides: TGTGCCAGCAGTGCCCCCGGGAGAATCACTGAAGCTTTCTTT. It specifies CASSAPGRITEAFF. The chain recombines TRBV28 with TRBJ1-1, with D uncertain. V shed 5 bases and J shed 4 bases, with 14 bases lying between them. This CDR3 region has 14 residues. The germline gives CDR1 MDHEN, CDR2 SYDVKM. Full variable domain (outside the CDR3, taken from reference TRBV28 and TRBJ1-1): DVKVTQSSRYLVKRTGEKVFLECVQDMDHENMFWYRQDPGLGLRLIYFSYDVKMKEKGDIPEGYSVSREKKERFSLILESASTNQTSMYLCASSAPGRITEAFFGQGTRLTVV.

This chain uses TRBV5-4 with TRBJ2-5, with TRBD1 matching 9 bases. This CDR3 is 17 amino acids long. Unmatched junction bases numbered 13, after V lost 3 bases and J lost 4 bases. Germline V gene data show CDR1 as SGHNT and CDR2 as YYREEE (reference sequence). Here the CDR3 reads CASSWNPTGGMGETQYF. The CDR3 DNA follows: TGTGCCAGCAGCTGGAACCCAACAGGGGGCATGGGAGAGACCCAGTACTTC. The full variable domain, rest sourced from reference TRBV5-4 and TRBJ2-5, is ETGVTQSPTHLIKTRGQQVTLRCSSQSGHNTVSWYQQALGQGPQFIFQYYREEENGRGNFPPRFSGLQFPNYSSELNVNALELDDSALYLCASSWNPTGGMGETQYFGPGTRLLVL.

CDR3 residues: CAWSPRFQQFF. The CDR3 nucleotides read TGTGCCTGGAGTCCCAGGTTCCAGCAGTTCTTC. The chain has TRBV30 and TRBJ2-1; D call uncertain. Germline CDR1 reads GTSNPN; CDR2 reads SVGIG (reference sequence). The CDR3 has 11 amino acids. V shed 2 bases and J shed 11 bases, with 10 bases lying between them.

CDR3 bases: TGTGCCAGCTCACCATTGGAAGGCTTCCCTGAAAAACTGTTTTTT. It encodes CASSPLEGFPEKLFF. The rearrangement joins TRBV18 to TRBJ1-4; D gene ambiguous. Germline CDR1 and CDR2: KGHSH and LQKENI. V dropped 2 bases and J dropped 7 bases, with 14 bases sitting between them. This CDR3 has 15 residues.

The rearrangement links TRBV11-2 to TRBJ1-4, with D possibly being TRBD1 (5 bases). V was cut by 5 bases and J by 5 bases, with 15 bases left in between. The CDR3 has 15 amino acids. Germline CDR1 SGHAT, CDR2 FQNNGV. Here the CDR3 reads CASSARPGINEKLFF. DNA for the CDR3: TGTGCCAGCAGCGCCCGGCCAGGGATAAATGAAAAACTGTTTTTT.

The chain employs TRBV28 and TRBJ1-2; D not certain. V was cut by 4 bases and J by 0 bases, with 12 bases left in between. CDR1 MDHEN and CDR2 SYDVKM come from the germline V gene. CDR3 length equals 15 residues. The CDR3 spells CASSSGPAPNYGYTF. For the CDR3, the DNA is TGTGCCAGCAGTTCAGGACCCGCACCTAACTATGGCTACACCTTC.

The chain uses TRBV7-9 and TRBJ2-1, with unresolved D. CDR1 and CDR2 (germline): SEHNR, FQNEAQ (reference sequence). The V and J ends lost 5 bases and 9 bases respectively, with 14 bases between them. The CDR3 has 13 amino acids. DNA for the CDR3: TGTGCCAGCAGCGAGCTTATAGCTTCTGAGCAGTTCTTC. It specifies CASSELIASEQFF. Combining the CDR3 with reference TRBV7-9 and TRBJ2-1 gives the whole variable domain DTGVSQNPRHKITKRGQNVTFRCDPISEHNRLYWYRQTLGQGPEFLTYFQNEAQLEKSRLLSDRFSAERPKGSFSTLEIQRTEQGDSAMYLCASSELIASEQFFGPGTRLTVL.

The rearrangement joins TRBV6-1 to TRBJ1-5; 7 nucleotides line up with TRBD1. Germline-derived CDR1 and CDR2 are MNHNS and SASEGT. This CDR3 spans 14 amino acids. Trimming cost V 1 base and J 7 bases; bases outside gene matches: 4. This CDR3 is CASSEGTGRQPQHF. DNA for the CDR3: TGTGCCAGCAGTGAAGGGACAGGCCGACAGCCCCAGCATTTT.

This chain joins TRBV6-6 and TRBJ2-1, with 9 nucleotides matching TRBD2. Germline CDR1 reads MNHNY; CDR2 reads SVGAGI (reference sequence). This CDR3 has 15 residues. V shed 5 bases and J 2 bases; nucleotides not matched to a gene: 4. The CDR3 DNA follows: TGTGCCAGCAGTCCGGGACTAGCCGCCTACAATGAGCAGTTCTTC. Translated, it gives CASSPGLAAYNEQFF.